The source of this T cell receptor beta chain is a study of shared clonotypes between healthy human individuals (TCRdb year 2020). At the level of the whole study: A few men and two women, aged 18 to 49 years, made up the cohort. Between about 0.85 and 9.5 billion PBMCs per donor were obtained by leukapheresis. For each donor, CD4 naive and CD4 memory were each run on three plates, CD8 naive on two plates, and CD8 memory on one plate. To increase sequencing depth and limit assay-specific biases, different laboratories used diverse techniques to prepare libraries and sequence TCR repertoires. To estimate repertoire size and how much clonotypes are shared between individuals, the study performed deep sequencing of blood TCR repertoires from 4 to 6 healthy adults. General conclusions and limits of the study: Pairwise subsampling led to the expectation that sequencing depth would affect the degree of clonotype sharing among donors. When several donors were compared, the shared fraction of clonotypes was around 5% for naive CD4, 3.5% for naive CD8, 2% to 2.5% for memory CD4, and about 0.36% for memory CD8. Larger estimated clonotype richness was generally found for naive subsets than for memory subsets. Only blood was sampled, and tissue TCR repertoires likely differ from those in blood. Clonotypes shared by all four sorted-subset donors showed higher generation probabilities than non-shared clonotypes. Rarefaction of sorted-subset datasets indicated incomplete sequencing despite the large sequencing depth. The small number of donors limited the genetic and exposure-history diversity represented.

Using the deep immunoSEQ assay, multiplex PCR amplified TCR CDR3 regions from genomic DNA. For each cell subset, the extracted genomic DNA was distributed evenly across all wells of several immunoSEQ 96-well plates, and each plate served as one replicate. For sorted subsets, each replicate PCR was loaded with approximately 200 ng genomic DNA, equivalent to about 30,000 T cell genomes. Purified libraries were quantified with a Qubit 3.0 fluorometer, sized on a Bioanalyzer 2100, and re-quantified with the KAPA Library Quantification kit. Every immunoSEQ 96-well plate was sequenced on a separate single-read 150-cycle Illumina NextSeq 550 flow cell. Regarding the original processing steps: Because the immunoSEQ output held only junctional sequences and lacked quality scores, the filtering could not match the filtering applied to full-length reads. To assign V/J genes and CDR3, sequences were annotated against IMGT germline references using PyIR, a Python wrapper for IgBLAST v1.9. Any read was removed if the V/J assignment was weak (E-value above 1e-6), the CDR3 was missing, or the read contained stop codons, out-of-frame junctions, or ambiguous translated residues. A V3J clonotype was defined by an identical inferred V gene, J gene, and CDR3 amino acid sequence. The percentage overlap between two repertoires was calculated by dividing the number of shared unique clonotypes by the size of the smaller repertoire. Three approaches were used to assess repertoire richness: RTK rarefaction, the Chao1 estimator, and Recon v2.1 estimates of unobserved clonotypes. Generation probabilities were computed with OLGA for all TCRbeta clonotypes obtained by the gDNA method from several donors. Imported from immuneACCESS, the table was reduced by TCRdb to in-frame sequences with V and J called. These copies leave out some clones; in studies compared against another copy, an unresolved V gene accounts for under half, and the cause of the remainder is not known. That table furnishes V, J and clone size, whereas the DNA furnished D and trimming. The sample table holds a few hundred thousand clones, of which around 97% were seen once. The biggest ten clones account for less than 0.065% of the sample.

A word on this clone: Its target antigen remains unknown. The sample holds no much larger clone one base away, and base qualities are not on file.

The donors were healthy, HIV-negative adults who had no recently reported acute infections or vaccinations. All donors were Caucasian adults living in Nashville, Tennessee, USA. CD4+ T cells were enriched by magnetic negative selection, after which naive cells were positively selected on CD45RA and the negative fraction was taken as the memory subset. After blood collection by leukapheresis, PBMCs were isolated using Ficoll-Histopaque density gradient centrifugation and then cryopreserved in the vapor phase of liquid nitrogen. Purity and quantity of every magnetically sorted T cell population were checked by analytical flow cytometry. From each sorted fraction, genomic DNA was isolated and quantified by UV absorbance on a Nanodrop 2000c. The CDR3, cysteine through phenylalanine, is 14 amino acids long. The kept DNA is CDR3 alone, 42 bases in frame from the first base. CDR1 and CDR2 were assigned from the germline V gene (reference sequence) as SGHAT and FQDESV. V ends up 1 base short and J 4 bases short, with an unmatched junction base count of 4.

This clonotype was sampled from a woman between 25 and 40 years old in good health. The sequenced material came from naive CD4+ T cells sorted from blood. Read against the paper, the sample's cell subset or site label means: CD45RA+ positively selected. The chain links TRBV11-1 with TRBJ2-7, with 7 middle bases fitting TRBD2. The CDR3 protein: CASSLGLADYEQYF. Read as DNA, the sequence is TGTGCCAGCAGCTTAGGGCTAGCGGATTACGAGCAGTACTTC.